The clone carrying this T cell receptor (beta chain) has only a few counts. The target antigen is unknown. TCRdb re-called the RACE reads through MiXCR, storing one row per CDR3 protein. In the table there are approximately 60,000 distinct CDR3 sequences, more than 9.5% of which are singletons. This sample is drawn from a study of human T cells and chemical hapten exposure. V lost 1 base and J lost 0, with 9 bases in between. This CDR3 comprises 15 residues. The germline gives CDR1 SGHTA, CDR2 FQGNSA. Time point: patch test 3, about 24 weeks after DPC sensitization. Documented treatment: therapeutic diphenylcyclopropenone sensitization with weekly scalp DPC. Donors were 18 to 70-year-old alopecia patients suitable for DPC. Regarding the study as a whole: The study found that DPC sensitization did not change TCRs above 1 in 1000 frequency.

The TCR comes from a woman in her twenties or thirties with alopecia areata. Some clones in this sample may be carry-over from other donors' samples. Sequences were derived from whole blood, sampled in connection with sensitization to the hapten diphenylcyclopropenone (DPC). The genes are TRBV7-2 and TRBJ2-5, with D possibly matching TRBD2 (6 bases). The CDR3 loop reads CASSLGRGNQETQYF. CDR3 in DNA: TGTGCCAGCAGCTTAGGCCGGGGGAACCAAGAGACCCAGTACTTC.